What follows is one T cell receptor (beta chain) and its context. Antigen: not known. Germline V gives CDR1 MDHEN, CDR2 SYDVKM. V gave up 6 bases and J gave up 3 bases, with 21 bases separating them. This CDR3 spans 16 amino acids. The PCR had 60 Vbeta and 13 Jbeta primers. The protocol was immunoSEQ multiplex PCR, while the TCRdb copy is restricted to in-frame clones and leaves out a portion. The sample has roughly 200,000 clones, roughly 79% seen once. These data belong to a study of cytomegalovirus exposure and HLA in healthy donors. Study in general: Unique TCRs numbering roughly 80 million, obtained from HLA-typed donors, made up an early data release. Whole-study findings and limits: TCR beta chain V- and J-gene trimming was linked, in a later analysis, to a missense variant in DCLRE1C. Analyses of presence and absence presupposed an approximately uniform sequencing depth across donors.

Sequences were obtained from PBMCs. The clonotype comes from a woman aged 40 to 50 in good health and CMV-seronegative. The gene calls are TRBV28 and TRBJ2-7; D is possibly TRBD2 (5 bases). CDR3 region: CASSPAGSRLGYEQYF. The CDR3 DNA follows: TGTGCCAGCAGCCCCGCGGGTAGTCGACTTGGCTACGAGCAGTACTTC.